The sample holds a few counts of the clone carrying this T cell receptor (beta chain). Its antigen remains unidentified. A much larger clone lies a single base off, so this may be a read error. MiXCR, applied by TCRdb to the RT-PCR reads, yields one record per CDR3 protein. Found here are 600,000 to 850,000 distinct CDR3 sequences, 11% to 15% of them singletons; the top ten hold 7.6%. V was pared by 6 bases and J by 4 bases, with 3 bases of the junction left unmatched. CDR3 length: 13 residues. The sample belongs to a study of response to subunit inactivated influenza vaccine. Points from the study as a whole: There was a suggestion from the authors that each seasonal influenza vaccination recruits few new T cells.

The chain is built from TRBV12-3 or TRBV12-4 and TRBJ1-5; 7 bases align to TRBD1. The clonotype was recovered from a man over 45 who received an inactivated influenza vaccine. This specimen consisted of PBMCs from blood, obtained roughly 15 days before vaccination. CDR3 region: CASRETGNQPQHF. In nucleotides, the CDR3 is TGTGCCAGCAGAGAGACAGGGAATCAGCCCCAGCATTTT.